This paragraph reports one T cell receptor beta chain. The antigen is unknown. CDR1 and CDR2 from the germline V gene are MNHEY and SMNVEV (reference sequence). CDR3 length equals 13 residues. This entry comes from a study of T cells expressing NK-cell markers. General study findings and limits: Unclear, still, was the HCMV specificity of the expanded NKG2C+ T cell clones. A range of about 1.0-8% of CD8+ T cells consisted of dominant NKG2C+ clonotypes in roughly 6 donors.

TCRdb reprocessed the 5' RACE reads and reports one entry per CDR3 protein, with no DNA. The table lists around 100,000 distinct CDR3 sequences. The receptor's source is a woman aged 18-70 years in good health. Sequencing was carried out using blood T cells: a sorted CD56 or NKG2C T cell subset, CD4+ or CD8+ T cells, or bulk PBMC T cells (not recorded which). The genes are TRBV27 and TRBJ2-7; no DNA is available, so the TRBD1 call from TCRdb remains unchecked. The CDR3: CASSPDRFYEQYF.